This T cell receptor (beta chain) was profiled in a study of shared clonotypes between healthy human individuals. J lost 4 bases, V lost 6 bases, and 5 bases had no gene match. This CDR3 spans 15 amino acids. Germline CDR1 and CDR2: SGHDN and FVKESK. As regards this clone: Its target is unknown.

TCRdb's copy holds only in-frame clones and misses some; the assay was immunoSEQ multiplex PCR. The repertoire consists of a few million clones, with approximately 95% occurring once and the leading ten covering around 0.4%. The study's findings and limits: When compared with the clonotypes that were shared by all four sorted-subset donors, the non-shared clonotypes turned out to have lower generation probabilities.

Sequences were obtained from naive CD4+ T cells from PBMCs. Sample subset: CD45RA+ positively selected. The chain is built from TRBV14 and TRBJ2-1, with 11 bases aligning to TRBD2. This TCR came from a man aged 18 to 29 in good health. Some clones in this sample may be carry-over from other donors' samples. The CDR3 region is CASSSRLAGYNEQFF. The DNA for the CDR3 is TGTGCCAGCAGTTCTCGACTAGCGGGGTACAATGAGCAGTTCTTC.